This entry describes one T cell receptor beta chain. What it binds is not known. The table came from immunoSEQ multiplex PCR; TCRdb's copy has only in-frame clones and leaves some out. The profile shows approximately 700,000 clones, 73% of them singletons. V lost 8 bases, J lost 5 bases, and 13 bases lay in between. The V gene's germline CDR1 is SQVTM and CDR2 ANQGSEA. There are 12 residues in the CDR3. The data were taken from a study of shared clonotypes between healthy human individuals. General study results and limits: Shared clonotypes: roughly 5% naive CD4, roughly 4% naive CD8, roughly 2.2% memory CD4, over 0.3% memory CD8.

J is TRBJ2-1 and V is TRBV29-1; the D is unclear. Sequencing was performed on memory CD4+ T cells sorted from blood. Described subset: CD45RA-negative fraction. The source of this sequence is a woman aged 30 to 39 in good health. CDR3 loop: CSPRIPNNEQFF. Written as DNA, the CDR3 is TGCAGCCCCCGGATTCCGAACAATGAGCAGTTCTTC.